This record concerns one T cell receptor beta chain sequence. Its antigen is not known. This entry is derived from a study of cytomegalovirus exposure and HLA in healthy donors. About the research overall: Earlier sequencing of 150 million to 200 million T cells yielded around 100 million unique TCR beta sequences. Study outcomes and limitations: TCR beta chains numbering more than 150 were designated cytomegalovirus-associated.

This PCR relied on a set of 60 Vbeta primers and 13 Jbeta primers. The data were produced by immunoSEQ multiplex PCR, yet TCRdb's version contains in-frame clones alone and is incomplete. The sample includes 100,000 to 150,000 clones, 75% to 80% of them seen just once. Germline V gene data show CDR1 as MNHNS and CDR2 as SASEGT. The CDR3 contains 15 residues. J was trimmed by 5 bases and V by 6 bases; bases with no gene match: 11. Material for sequencing was PBMCs. V gene TRBV6-1 combines with J gene TRBJ2-5; 8 bases are shared with TRBD2. The TCR was taken from a woman in her fifties or sixties in good health and CMV-seronegative. CDR3 sequence (DNA): TGTGCCAGCAGCCTCGGGGGGGCGAGGATCGAGACCCAGTACTTC. This sequence encodes CASSLGGARIETQYF.